This TCR beta chain was sequenced in a study of blood T cell repertoires in COVID-19. TCRdb's table, derived via immunoSEQ multiplex PCR, lists solely in-frame clones and lacks some. The profile covers approximately 500,000 clones, with around 87% appearing a single time and over 1.5% taken by the ten largest. The V end was cut by 3 bases, the J end by 7 bases, with 3 bases between. CDR3 length: 10 residues. The germline V gene encodes CDR1 SNHLY and CDR2 FYNNEI. The sample was PBMCs or T cells enriched from blood (not recorded which). This receptor was identified in a middle-aged woman who had recovered from COVID-19. The chain combines TRBV2 with TRBJ1-1, with unresolved D. The CDR3 DNA reads as TGTGCCAGCAGTGACTTTGAAGCTTTCTTT. Protein sequence: CASSDFEAFF.